The next 20 T cell receptor beta chains were all read from a single sample in a study of identical twins. MiXCR, run by TCRdb on the 5' RACE reads, gives a single entry per CDR3 protein. The sample lists hundreds of thousands of distinct CDR3 sequences, approximately 7% occurring once. The same specimen was also included in a second study, on yellow fever vaccine responses in identical twins.

The sequenced sample consisted of memory (CD45RO+) T cells sorted from blood. The receptors here all came from a woman between 18 and 30 years old in good health.

The J gene is TRBJ2-3, the V gene TRBV6-4, with 8 bases lining up with TRBD2. V shed 3 bases and J 2 bases; nucleotides not matched to a gene: 4. The germline CDR1 and CDR2 sequences are MRHNA and SNTAGT. This CDR3 contains 15 residues. The CDR3 loop reads CASSETSEHTDTQYF. The CDR3 DNA reads TGTGCCAGCAGTGAGACTAGCGAGCACACAGATACGCAGTATTTT.

This clonotype was detected only a few times. This chain connects TRBV5-1 to TRBJ1-4; maybe TRBD1 (5 bases). The germline V gene encodes CDR1 SGHRS and CDR2 YFSETQ. The ends were cut back, 4 bases at V and 5 bases at J, with 15 bases in the middle. The CDR3 has 15 residues. CDR3 amino acids: CASSPEGTGNEKLFF. In DNA form, the CDR3 reads TGCGCCAGCAGCCCGGAGGGGACTGGCAATGAAAAACTGTTTTTT. The variable domain in full, completed from reference TRBV5-1 and TRBJ1-4, reads KAGVTQTPRYLIKTRGQQVTLSCSPISGHRSVSWYQQTPGQGLQFLFEYFSETQRNKGNFPGRFSGRQFSNSRSEMNVSTLELGDSALYLCASSPEGTGNEKLFFGSGTQLSVL.

This clonotype was detected ten times or more. The rearrangement joins TRBV5-1 to TRBJ2-2; TRBD1 aligns across 9 bases. The CDR3 extends over 15 amino acids. Germline assignment: CDR1 SGHRS and CDR2 YFSETQ. V gave up 4 bases and J gave up 7 bases; unmatched junction bases: 8. CDR3 in amino acids: CASSGGTGSHGELFF. CDR3 in DNA: TGCGCCAGCAGCGGAGGGACAGGGTCTCACGGGGAGCTGTTTTTT. Complete variable domain (other parts from reference TRBV5-1 and TRBJ2-2): KAGVTQTPRYLIKTRGQQVTLSCSPISGHRSVSWYQQTPGQGLQFLFEYFSETQRNKGNFPGRFSGRQFSNSRSEMNVSTLELGDSALYLCASSGGTGSHGELFFGEGSRLTVL.

This clonotype came up many times. This chain connects TRBV24-1 to TRBJ1-5; the match to TRBD1 covers 8 bases. J gave up 6 bases and V 2 bases, and 5 bases lay outside the gene matches. Germline assignment: CDR1 KGHDR and CDR2 SFDVKD. The CDR3 has 15 amino acids. The CDR3 DNA sequence: TGTGCCACCAGTGATTCGACAGGGGTGGCTCAGCCCCAGCATTTT. It encodes CATSDSTGVAQPQHF.

This clonotype was counted at least ten times. This chain connects TRBV12-3 or TRBV12-4 to TRBJ1-1; tentative D call: TRBD1 (5 bases). CDR3 length equals 15 residues. With 6 bases removed from V and 6 bases from J, the gap between germline ends came to 20 bases. This chain's CDR3 is CASRKEVGADAEAFF. CDR3 DNA sequence: TGTGCCAGCAGGAAGGAAGTCGGGGCGGATGCTGAAGCTTTCTTT.

The chain uses TRBV25-1 and TRBJ2-1; 7 bases map to TRBD2. V gave up 6 bases and J gave up 5 bases; unmatched junction bases: 13. The CDR3 sequence is 16 residues long. Germline V gives CDR1 MGHDK, CDR2 SYGVNS. The CDR3 bases are TGTGCCAGCAGCGGAATTGGGACGGGAGGTGACAATGAGCAGTTCTTC. It encodes CASSGIGTGGDNEQFF.

There are a few counts of this clonotype. This chain uses TRBV5-5 with TRBJ2-5, with D possibly TRBD2 on 5 matching bases. The CDR3 totals 13 residues. The V end lost 3 bases, the J end lost 3 bases, and 9 bases lay between the germline ends. Germline CDR1 and CDR2: SGHKS and YYEKEE (reference sequence). As DNA, the CDR3 is TGTGCCAGCAGCTCTGTCGGGGAAGAGACCCAGTACTTC. This sequence encodes CASSSVGEETQYF.

V usage is TRBV12-3 or TRBV12-4 and J usage is TRBJ2-7; the D is unclear. This CDR3 spans 13 amino acids. V gave up 2 bases and J gave up 5 bases, with 10 bases separating them. The CDR3 sequence: CASSLFGQDEQYF. The CDR3 DNA reads TGTGCCAGCAGTTTATTCGGGCAAGACGAGCAGTACTTC.

This clonotype was seen only a few times. V gene TRBV6-5 combines with J gene TRBJ2-1, with 16 nucleotides matching TRBD2. Losses at the gene ends were 4 bases for V and 8 bases for J; bases not matched to a gene: 5. The CDR3 totals 16 residues. CDR1 is MNHEY, CDR2 SVGAGI, per germline. The CDR3 DNA sequence: TGTGCCAGCAGTTCGGGACTAGCGGGAGGGCAACATGAGCAGTTCTTC. The encoded protein is CASSSGLAGGQHEQFF.

The chain uses TRBV19 and TRBJ2-2, with D possibly matching TRBD1 (5 bases). Germline values: CDR1 LNHDA, CDR2 SQIVND (reference sequence). The CDR3 totals 13 residues. V was trimmed by 9 bases and J by 6 bases, leaving 14 bases between them. In DNA, the CDR3 is TGTGCCAGCAGCCGCCCAGGGCCCGGGGAGCTGTTTTTT. Translation: CASSRPGPGELFF.

This clonotype has a handful of counts. The chain carries TRBV28 and TRBJ2-1; D uncertain. This CDR3 spans 13 amino acids. Per germline, CDR1 MDHEN and CDR2 SYDVKM. Trimming shortened V by 5 bases and J by 7 bases, and 12 bases separated the two germline ends. CDR3 coding DNA: TGTGCCAGCAGTCAAACGCTAAGGAATGAGCAGTTCTTC. The encoded protein is CASSQTLRNEQFF.

CDR3 nucleotide sequence: TGTGCCAGCAGCTCGGGACTACAGAACACCGGGGAGCTGTTTTTT. Translating it yields CASSSGLQNTGELFF. V is TRBV7-9 and J is TRBJ2-2; 7 bases map to TRBD2. The CDR3 sequence is 15 residues long. V gave up 4 bases and J gave up 1 base; unmatched junction bases: 3. CDR1 SEHNR and CDR2 FQNEAQ come from the germline V gene (reference sequence).

The table lists this clonotype with a few counts. The chain employs TRBV3-1 and TRBJ2-1, with 11 bases fitting TRBD2. The CDR3 runs to 19 residues. V lost 0 bases to trimming and J lost 8 bases; unmatched junction nucleotides: 15. CDR1 is LGHDT, CDR2 YNNKEL, per germline (reference sequence). The CDR3 sequence is CASSQDIPLLAGAPHEQFF. As DNA, the CDR3 is TGTGCCAGCAGCCAAGATATCCCCTTACTAGCGGGAGCACCCCATGAGCAGTTCTTC.

This clonotype has more than one count but fewer than ten. The chain combines TRBV5-1 with TRBJ2-1; D may be TRBD2 (6 bases). This CDR3 comprises 16 residues. Trimming removed 4 bases at V and 0 bases at J, with 14 bases between. The germline CDR1 and CDR2 sequences are SGHRS and YFSETQ. CDR3 DNA sequence: TGCGCCAGCAGCCCCGGGACTTTGAGCTCCTACAATGAGCAGTTCTTC. It translates to CASSPGTLSSYNEQFF. The full variable domain, its missing parts supplied by reference TRBV5-1 and TRBJ2-1, is KAGVTQTPRYLIKTRGQQVTLSCSPISGHRSVSWYQQTPGQGLQFLFEYFSETQRNKGNFPGRFSGRQFSNSRSEMNVSTLELGDSALYLCASSPGTLSSYNEQFFGPGTRLTVL.

This clonotype was seen at least ten times. V gene TRBV5-1 combines with J gene TRBJ2-2; the D gene is possibly TRBD1 (6 bases). The CDR3 covers 16 residues. Germline-derived CDR1 and CDR2 are SGHRS and YFSETQ. V was clipped by 3 bases and J by 4 bases, with 16 bases between them. CDR3 residues: CASSSKQGSITGELFF. Written as DNA, the CDR3 is TGCGCCAGCAGCTCGAAACAGGGCTCTATCACCGGGGAGCTGTTTTTT.

This clonotype turned up a few times. V and J are TRBV28 and TRBJ2-5; no firm D call. Germline V gives CDR1 MDHEN, CDR2 SYDVKM. The CDR3 is 13 amino acids. V gave up 5 bases and J gave up 5 bases, with 12 bases separating them. CDR3 DNA: TGTGCCAGCAGTACGACCCCTCGGGAGACCCAGTACTTC. Protein: CASSTTPRETQYF.

This clonotype has more than one count but fewer than ten. The CDR3 is CASSRGDYYEQYF. CDR3 nucleotides: TGTGCCAGCAGCCGTGGGGACTACTACGAGCAGTACTTC. The chain links TRBV27 to TRBJ2-7; 7 bases are a match to TRBD2. Germline V lookup: CDR1 MNHEY, CDR2 SMNVEV (reference sequence). The CDR3 is 13 amino acids. J lost 3 bases, V lost 6 bases, and 5 bases had no gene match.

This clonotype was found a few times. The chain links TRBV27 to TRBJ2-2; D gene ambiguous. Germline lookup yields CDR1 MNHEY and CDR2 SMNVEV (reference sequence). Between the trimmed V and J ends, which lost 3 bases and 0 bases, there was a span of 8 bases. This CDR3 is built from 15 residues. In nucleotides, the CDR3 is TGTGCCAGCAGTTTTGCCAACACGAACACCGGGGAGCTGTTTTTT. It is translated as CASSFANTNTGELFF.

This clonotype was detected only a few times. The gene calls are TRBV2 and TRBJ2-2; 10 bases align to TRBD2. The germline gives CDR1 SNHLY, CDR2 FYNNEI. Unmatched junction bases numbered 7, after V lost 4 bases and J lost 5 bases. The CDR3 spans 16 residues. CDR3 bases: TGTGCCAGCAGTGCCCCAGCGGGAGGGACGACCGGGGAGCTGTTTTTT. Protein: CASSAPAGGTTGELFF. Full variable domain (rest looked up from reference TRBV2 and TRBJ2-2): EPEVTQTPSHQVTQMGQEVILRCVPISNHLYFYWYRQILGQKVEFLVSFYNNEISEKSEIFDDQFSVERPDGSNFTLKIRSTKLEDSAMYFCASSAPAGGTTGELFFGEGSRLTVL.

V is TRBV7-9 and J is TRBJ2-2; D not resolved. The CDR3 has 15 amino acids. Germline V gene lookup returns CDR1 SEHNR and CDR2 FQNEAQ (reference sequence). With 0 bases removed from V and 6 bases from J, the gap between germline ends came to 11 bases. For the CDR3, the DNA is TGTGCCAGCAGCTTAGCGCGTGGCCCGTCCGGGGAGCTGTTTTTT. This codes for CASSLARGPSGELFF.